A single T cell receptor (beta chain) is shown here with its context. The tumor samples were collected prior to definitive surgery or chemotherapy. This sample stems from a study of high-grade serous ovarian cancer treatment subgroups. CDR1 and CDR2 from the germline V gene are SGHDT and YYEEEE. This CDR3 is 15 amino acids long. The ends lost 2 bases at V and 7 bases at J; junction bases unmatched: 6. Using immunoSEQ multiplex PCR, the repertoire was profiled, and TCRdb retains in-frame clones only, with some absent. This table holds some 2,300 clones, around 74% found once. The sample taken for sequencing was tumor tissue. The clonotype originates from a human donor with high-grade serous ovarian cancer. V and J are TRBV5-6 and TRBJ2-1; the match to TRBD1 covers 10 bases. CDR3 bases: TGTGCCAGCAGCTTAGGGACAGGGGTTCCGAATGAGCAGTTCTTC. Encoded protein: CASSLGTGVPNEQFF.